This T cell receptor beta chain originates from a study of persistence of HIV-infected CD4 T cells. This nonspecific control used anti-CD3/anti-CD28 bead stimulation of CD4+ T cells. Sorting selected CD4+ T cells upregulating both CD40 ligand and CD69. With regard to this clone: Antigen specificity is unknown.

The germline CDR1 and CDR2 sequences are KGHSH and LQKENI. The CDR3 totals 14 residues. V lost 3 bases to trimming and J lost 6 bases, with 9 bases between them. Sequencing used immunoSEQ version 4 in survey mode. Profiling relied on immunoSEQ multiplex PCR, and the TCRdb table lists in-frame clones only, not all of them. Seen here are fewer than 45,000 clones, about 85% observed once, and the top ten hold 0.4% to 0.6%. This receptor was taken from an adult woman with HIV who was CMV-seropositive. The source material was CD4+ T cells sorted from PBMCs after approximately 19-hour stimulation, sampled from a patient who received antiretroviral therapy. This chain connects TRBV18 to TRBJ1-6; the D is unclear. CDR3 DNA sequence: TGTGCCAGCTCACCGTCCGAGGGTAATTCACCCCTCCACTTT. Translated, it gives CASSPSEGNSPLHF.